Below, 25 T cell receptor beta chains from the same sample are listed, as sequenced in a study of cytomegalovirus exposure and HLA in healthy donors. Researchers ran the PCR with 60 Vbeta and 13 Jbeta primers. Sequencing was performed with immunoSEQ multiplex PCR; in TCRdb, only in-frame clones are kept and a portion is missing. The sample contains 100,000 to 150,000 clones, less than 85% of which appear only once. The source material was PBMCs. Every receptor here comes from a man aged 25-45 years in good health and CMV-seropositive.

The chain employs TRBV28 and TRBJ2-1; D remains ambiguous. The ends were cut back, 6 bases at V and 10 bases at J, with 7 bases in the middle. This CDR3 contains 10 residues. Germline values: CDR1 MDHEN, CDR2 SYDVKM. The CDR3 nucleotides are TGTGCCAGCAGGGGCAACGAGCAGTTCTTC. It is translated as CASRGNEQFF.

In DNA, the CDR3 is TGTGCCAGCAGCCCCCGCAGTGAGGGACAGATGGCTTTCTTT. Translation: CASSPRSEGQMAFF. The chain joins TRBV7-2 to TRBJ1-1; TRBD1 agrees at 7 bases. The germline CDR1 and CDR2 sequences are SGHTA and FQGNSA. The length of the CDR3 is 14 residues. V gave up 5 bases and J gave up 11 bases; unmatched junction bases: 14.

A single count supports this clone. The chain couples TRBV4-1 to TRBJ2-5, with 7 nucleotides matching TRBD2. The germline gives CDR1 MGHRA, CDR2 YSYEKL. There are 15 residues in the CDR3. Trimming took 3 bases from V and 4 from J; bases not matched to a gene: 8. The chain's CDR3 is CASSHPGLIGETQYF. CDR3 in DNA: TGCGCCAGCAGCCACCCGGGACTAATCGGAGAGACCCAGTACTTC.

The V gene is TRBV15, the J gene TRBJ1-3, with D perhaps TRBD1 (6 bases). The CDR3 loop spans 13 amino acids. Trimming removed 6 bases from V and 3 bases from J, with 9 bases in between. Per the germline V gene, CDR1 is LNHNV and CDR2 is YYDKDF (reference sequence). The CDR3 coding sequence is TGTGCCACCAGGGTGACAGGTGGAAACACCATATATTTT. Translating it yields CATRVTGGNTIYF.

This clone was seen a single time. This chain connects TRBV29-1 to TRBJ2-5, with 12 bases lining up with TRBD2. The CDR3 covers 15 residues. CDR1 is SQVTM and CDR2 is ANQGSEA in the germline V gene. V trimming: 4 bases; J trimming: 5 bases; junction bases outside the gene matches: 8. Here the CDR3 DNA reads TGCAGCGTTGTAAGGTCTAGCGGGGGGGGCGAGACCCAGTACTTC. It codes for CSVVRSSGGGETQYF.

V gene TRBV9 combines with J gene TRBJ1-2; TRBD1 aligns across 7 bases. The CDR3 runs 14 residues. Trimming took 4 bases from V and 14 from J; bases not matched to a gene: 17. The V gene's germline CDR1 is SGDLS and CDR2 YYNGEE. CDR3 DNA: TGTGCCAGCAGCCTGGAGGGGGCCCGAGGGGGGATGACCTTC. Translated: CASSLEGARGGMTF.

CDR3 bases: TGTGCCTCAGTACCGACAGGGTTCGGCGACAATGAGCAGTTCTTC. Its protein product is CASVPTGFGDNEQFF. The chain carries TRBV10-3 and TRBJ2-1; 7 bases line up with TRBD1. The CDR3 length is 15 residues. Germline CDR1 reads ENHRY; CDR2 reads SYGVKD. V shed 11 bases, J shed 5 bases, and the junction held 15 bases outside the gene matches.

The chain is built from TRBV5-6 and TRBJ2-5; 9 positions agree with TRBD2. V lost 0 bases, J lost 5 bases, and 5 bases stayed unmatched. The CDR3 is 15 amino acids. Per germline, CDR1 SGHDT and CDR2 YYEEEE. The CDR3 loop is CASSLGLAEAETQYF. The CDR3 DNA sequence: TGTGCCAGCAGCTTGGGACTAGCGGAGGCGGAGACCCAGTACTTC.

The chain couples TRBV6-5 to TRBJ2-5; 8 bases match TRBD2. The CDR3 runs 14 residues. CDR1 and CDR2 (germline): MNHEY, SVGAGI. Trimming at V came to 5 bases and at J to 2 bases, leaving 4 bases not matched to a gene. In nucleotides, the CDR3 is TGTGCCAGCAGTGCCGGGGGGGAACAAGAGACCCAGTACTTC. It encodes CASSAGGEQETQYF.

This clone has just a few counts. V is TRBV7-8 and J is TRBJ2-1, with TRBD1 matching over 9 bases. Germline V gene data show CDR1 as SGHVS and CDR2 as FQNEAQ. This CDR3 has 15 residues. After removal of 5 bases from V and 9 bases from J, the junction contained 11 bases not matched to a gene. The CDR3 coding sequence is TGTGCCAGCAGCGCCTACAGGGGGCGCGGGGTTGAGCAGTTCTTC. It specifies CASSAYRGRGVEQFF. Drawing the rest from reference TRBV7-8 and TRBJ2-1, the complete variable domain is GAGVSQSPRYKVAKRGQDVALRCDPISGHVSLFWYQQALGQGPEFLTYFQNEAQLDKSGLPSDRFFAERPEGSVSTLKIQRTQQEDSAVYLCASSAYRGRGVEQFFGPGTRLTVL.

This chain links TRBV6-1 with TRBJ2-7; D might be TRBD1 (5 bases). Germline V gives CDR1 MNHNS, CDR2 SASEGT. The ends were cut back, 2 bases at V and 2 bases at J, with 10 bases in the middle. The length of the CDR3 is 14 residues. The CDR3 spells CASSELTVAYEQYF. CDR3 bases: TGTGCCAGCAGTGAATTGACAGTAGCCTACGAGCAGTACTTC.

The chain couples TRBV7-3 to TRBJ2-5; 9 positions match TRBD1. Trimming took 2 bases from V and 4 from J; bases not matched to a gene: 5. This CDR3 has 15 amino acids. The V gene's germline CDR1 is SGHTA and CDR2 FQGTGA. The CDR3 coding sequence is TGTGCCAGCAGCTTAGGGGACAGGGATCGAGAGACCCAGTACTTC. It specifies CASSLGDRDRETQYF.

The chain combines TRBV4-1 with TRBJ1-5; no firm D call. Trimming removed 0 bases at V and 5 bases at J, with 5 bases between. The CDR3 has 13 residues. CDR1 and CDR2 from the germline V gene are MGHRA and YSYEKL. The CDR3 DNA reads TGCGCCAGCAGCCAAGAGAGATATCAGCCCCAGCATTTT. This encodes CASSQERYQPQHF.

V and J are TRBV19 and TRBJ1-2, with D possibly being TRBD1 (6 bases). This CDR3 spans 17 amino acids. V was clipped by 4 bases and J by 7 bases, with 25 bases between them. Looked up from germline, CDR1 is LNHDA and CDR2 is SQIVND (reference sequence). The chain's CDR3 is CASSTLWGGKGFSGYTF. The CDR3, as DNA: TGTGCCAGTAGTACCCTATGGGGGGGCAAGGGTTTTTCTGGCTACACCTTC.

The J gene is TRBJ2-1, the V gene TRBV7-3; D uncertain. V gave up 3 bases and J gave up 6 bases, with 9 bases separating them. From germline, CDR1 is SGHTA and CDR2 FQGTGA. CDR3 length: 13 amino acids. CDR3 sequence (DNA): TGTGCCAGCAGCTTTGAAGCTGGCAATGAGCAGTTCTTC. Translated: CASSFEAGNEQFF.

CDR3 nucleotides: TGTGCCAGCAGGGCCCCCGGGGGCACAGATACGCAGTATTTT. Protein product: CASRAPGGTDTQYF. The chain combines TRBV6-5 with TRBJ2-3; D might be TRBD2 (5 bases). Trimming stripped 6 bases from V and 1 base from J, with 11 bases between. This CDR3 spans 14 amino acids. Per germline, CDR1 MNHEY and CDR2 SVGAGI.

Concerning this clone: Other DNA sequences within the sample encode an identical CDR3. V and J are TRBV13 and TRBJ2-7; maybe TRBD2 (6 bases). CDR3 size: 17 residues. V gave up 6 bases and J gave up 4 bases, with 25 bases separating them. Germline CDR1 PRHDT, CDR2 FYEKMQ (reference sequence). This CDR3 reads CASRPARLGGAGYEQYF. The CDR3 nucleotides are TGTGCCAGCAGGCCCGCCCGCCTAGGAGGGGCGGGTTACGAGCAGTACTTC.

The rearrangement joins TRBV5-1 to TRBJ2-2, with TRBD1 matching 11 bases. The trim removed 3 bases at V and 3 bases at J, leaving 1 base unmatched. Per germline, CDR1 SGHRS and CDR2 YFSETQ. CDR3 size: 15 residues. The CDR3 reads CASSWTGGYTGELFF. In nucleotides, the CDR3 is TGCGCCAGCAGCTGGACAGGGGGCTACACCGGGGAGCTGTTTTTT.

Written as DNA, the CDR3 is TGTGCCAGCTCCACCGAAGGCAGGGGTAATGAGCAGTTCTTC. It codes for CASSTEGRGNEQFF. V gene TRBV18 combines with J gene TRBJ2-1, with TRBD1 as a possible D gene (6 bases). Germline V gene data show CDR1 as KGHSH and CDR2 as LQKENI. This CDR3 is 14 amino acids long. Trimming cost V 6 bases and J 7 bases, with 16 bases left between them.

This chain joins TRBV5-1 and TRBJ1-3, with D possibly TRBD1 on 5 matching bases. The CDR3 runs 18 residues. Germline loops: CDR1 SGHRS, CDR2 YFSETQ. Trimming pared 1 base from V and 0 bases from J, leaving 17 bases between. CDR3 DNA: TGCGCCAGCAGCTTGAGGGGTCTGGATCGGAGCTCTGGAAACACCATATATTTT. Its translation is CASSLRGLDRSSGNTIYF.

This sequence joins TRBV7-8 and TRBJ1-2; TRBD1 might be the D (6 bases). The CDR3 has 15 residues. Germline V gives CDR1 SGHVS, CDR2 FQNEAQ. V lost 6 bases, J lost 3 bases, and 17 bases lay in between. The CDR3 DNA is TGTGCCAGCAGTCAAGGGGGGGGCACCCACTATGGCTACACCTTC. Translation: CASSQGGGTHYGYTF.

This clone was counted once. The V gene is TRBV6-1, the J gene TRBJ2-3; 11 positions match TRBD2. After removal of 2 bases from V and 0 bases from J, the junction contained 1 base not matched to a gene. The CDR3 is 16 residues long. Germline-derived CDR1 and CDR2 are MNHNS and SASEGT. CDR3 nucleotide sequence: TGTGCCAGCAGTGAATGGACTAGCGGGAGCACAGATACGCAGTATTTT. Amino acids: CASSEWTSGSTDTQYF.

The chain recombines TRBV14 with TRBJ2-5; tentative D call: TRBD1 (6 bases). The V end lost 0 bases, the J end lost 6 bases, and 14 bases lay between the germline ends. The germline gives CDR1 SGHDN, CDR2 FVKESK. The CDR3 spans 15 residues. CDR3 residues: CASSQEGSGAQTQYF. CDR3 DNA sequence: TGTGCCAGCAGCCAAGAAGGGTCAGGGGCACAGACCCAGTACTTC.

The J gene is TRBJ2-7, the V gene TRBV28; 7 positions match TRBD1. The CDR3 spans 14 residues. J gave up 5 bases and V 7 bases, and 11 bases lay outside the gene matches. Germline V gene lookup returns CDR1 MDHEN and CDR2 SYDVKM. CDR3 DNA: TGTGCCAGCAAGCAGACAGGGCCCGAGGACGAGCAGTACTTC. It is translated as CASKQTGPEDEQYF.

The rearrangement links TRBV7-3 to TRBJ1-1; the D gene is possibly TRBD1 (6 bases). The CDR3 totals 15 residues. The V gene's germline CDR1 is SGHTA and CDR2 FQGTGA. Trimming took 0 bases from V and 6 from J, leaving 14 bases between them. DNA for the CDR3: TGTGCCAGCAGCTTAACAACCGCGGGGGGCCCTGAAGCTTTCTTT. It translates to CASSLTTAGGPEAFF.